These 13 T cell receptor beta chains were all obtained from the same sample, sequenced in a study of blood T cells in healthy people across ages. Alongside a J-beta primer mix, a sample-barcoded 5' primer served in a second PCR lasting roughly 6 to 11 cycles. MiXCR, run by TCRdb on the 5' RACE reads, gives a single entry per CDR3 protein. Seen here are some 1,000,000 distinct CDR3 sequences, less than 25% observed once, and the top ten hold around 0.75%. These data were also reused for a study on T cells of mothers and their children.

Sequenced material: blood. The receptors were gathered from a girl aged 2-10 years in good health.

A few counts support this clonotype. The CDR3 coding sequence is TGTGCCAGCAGCTGGGCCCCCCAAGAGACCCAGTACTTC. Its protein product is CASSWAPQETQYF. The chain employs TRBV12-3 or TRBV12-4 and TRBJ2-5; D is undetermined. Deletions cut 6 bases from V and 1 base from J, with 9 bases between. The CDR3 loop spans 13 amino acids.

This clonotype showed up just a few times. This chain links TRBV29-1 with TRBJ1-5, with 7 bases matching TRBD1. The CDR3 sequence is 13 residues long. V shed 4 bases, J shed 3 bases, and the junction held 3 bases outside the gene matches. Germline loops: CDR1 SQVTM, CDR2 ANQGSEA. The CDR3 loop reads CSVADRVNQPQHF. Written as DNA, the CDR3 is TGCAGCGTTGCCGACAGGGTCAATCAGCCCCAGCATTTT. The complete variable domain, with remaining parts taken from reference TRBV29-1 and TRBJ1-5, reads SAVISQKPSRDICQRGTSLTIQCQVDSQVTMMFWYRQQPGQSLTLIATANQGSEATYESGFVIDKFPISRPNLTFSTLTVSNMSPEDSSIYLCSVADRVNQPQHFGDGTRLSIL.

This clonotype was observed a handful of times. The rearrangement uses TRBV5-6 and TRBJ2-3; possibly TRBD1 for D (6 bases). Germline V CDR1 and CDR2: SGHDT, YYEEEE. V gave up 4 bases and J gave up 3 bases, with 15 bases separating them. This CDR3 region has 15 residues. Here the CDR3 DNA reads TGTGCCAGCAGCCAGGGGTTTAGAGGAACAGATACGCAGTATTTT. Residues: CASSQGFRGTDTQYF.

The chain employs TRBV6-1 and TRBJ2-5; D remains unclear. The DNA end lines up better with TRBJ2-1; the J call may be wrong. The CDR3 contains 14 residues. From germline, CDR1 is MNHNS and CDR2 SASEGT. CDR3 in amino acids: CASSEGTSTNEQFF. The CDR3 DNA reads TGTGCCAGCAGTGAAGGGACCTCGACCAATGAGCAGTTCTTC.

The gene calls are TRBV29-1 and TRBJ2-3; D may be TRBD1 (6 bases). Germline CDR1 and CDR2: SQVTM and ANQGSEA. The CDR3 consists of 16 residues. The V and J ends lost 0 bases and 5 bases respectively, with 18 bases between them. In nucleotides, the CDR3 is TGCAGCGTTGAAGATCCCACTAATAGGGGGATAGATACGCAGTATTTT. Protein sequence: CSVEDPTNRGIDTQYF.

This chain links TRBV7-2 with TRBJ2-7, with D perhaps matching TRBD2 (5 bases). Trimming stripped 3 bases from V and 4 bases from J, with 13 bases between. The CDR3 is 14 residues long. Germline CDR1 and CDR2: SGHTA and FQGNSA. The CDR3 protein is CASSFAADAYEQYF. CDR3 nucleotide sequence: TGTGCCAGCAGCTTTGCAGCGGACGCTTACGAGCAGTACTTC.

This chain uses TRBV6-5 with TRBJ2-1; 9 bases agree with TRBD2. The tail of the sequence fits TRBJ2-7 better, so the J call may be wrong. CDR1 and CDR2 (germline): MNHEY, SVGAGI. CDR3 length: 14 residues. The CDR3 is CASARAGGVYEQYF. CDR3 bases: TGTGCCAGCGCCCGGGCGGGAGGGGTCTACGAGCAGTACTTC.

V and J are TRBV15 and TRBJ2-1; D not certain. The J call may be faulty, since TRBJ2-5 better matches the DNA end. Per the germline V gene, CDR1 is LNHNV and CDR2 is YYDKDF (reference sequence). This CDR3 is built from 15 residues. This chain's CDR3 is CATSRDAKYVETQYF. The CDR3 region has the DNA TGTGCCACCAGCAGAGATGCGAAATACGTTGAGACCCAGTACTTC.

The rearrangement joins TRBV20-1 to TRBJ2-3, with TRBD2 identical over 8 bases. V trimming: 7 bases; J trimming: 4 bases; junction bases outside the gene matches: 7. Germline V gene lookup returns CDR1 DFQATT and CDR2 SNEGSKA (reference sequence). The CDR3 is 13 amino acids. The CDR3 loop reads CSVGTRGADTQYF. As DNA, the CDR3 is TGCAGTGTCGGGACTAGGGGGGCAGATACGCAGTATTTT.

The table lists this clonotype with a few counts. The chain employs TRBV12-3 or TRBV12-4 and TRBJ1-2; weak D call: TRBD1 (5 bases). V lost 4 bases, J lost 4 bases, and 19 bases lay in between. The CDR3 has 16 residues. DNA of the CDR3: TGTGCCAGCAGTTCCCGTCCACAGGAGTATGTCTATGGCTACACCTTC. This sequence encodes CASSSRPQEYVYGYTF.

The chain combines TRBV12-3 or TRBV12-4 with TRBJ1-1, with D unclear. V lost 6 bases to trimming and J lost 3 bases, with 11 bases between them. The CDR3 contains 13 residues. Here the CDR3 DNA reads TGTGCCAGCAGAGCGACCGGAGACACTGAAGCTTTCTTT. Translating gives CASRATGDTEAFF.

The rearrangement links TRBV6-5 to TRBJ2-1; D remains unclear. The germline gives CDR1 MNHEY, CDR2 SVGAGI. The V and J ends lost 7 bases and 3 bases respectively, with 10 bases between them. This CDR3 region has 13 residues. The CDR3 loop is CASKVTLYNEQFF. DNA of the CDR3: TGTGCCAGCAAGGTGACACTCTACAATGAGCAGTTCTTC.

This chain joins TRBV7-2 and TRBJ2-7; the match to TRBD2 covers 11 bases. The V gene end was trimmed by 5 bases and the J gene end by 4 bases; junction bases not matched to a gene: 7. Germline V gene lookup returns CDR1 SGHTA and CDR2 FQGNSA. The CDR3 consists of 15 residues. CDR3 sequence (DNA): TGTGCCAGCAGCCCAAGACTAGCGGGAAAGTACGAGCAGTACTTC. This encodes CASSPRLAGKYEQYF.